This T cell receptor (beta chain) was obtained from a study of post-analysis software for immune sequencing data. Study-level results: There were several TRBV segments more frequent in patients than controls, and TRBV5-6, TRBV5-1 and TRBV20-1 were among them.

This clonotype has more than one count but fewer than ten. Its antigen is not known. Tagging with unique molecular identifiers was a feature of the TCR beta cDNA libraries. TCRdb re-analysed the PCR reads in MiXCR, keeping a single row per CDR3 protein. The sample holds about 460,000 distinct CDR3 sequences; roughly 45% are singletons and the top ten take over 10%. Looked up from germline, CDR1 is SQVTM and CDR2 is ANQGSEA. The CDR3 is 13 residues long. V was trimmed by 5 bases and J by 13 bases, leaving 21 bases between them. The genes are TRBV29-1 and TRBJ2-4; D might be TRBD2 (5 bases). Sequences were obtained from blood. This sequence was found in a girl aged 5-17 years with multiple sclerosis. This CDR3 reads CSVLGRVDSRQYF. The CDR3 DNA reads TGCAGCGTTCTAGGACGGGTGGACTCCCGGCAGTACTTC.